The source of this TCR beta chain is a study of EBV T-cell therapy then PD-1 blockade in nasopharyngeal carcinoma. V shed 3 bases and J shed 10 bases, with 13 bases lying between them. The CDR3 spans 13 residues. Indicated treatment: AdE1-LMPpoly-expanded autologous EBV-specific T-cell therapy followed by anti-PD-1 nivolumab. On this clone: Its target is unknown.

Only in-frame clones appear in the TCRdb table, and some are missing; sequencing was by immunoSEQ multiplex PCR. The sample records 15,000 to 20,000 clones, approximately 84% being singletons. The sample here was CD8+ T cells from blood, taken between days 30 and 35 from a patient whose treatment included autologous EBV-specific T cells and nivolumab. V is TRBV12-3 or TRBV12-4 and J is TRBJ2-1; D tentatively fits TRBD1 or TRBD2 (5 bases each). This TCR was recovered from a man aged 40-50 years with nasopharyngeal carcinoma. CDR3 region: CASSLVGAGEQFF. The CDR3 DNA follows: TGTGCCAGCAGTTTGGTTGGGGCGGGCGAGCAGTTCTTC.